A single sample is the source of the 6 T cell receptor beta chains below, sequenced in a study of ipilimumab plus nivolumab after autologous stem cell transplantation. Repertoires were generated with immunoSEQ multiplex PCR, while TCRdb's copy carries only in-frame clones and drops some. The sample gives about 15,000 clones, almost 80% of which show up once; 9.5% to 13% is in the top ten. The input for sequencing was PBMCs, taken in a trial of ipilimumab plus nivolumab as post-transplant consolidation. The source is a male donor with diffuse large B-cell lymphoma.

By share of the sample, this clone is medium-sized (0.01 to 0.1%). V gene TRBV27 combines with J gene TRBJ1-1, with D hard to call. The CDR3 is 18 residues long. V was pared by 1 base and J by 1 base, with 19 bases between. Looked up from germline, CDR1 is MNHEY and CDR2 is SMNVEV (reference sequence). DNA of the CDR3: TGTGCCAGCAGTTTATTAGTCCCAGACATACTTGGGAACACTGAAGCTTTCTTT. This gives the protein CASSLLVPDILGNTEAFF.

The chain combines TRBV5-4 with TRBJ1-2, with 10 bases fitting TRBD1. CDR1 SGHNT and CDR2 YYREEE come from the germline V gene (reference sequence). The CDR3 has 14 residues. Trimming at V came to 5 bases and at J to 8 bases, leaving 9 bases not matched to a gene. CDR3 nucleotides: TGTGCCAGCAGACGAGGGACAGGGGAAGAAGGCTACACCTTC. It translates to CASRRGTGEEGYTF.

Notes on this clone: The junction shows a germline mismatch at one end, possibly a read error. This chain joins TRBV5-4 and TRBJ1-2; 7 positions agree with TRBD1. Germline CDR1 is SGHNT and CDR2 is YYREEE (reference sequence). The CDR3 consists of 16 residues. The CDR3 here is CASNLIGGMGDYGYTF. The DNA for the CDR3 is TGTGCCAGCAACTTGATAGGGGGCATGGGGGACTATGGCTACACCTTC.

The V call is TRBV7-8, the J call TRBJ2-6; 12 bases agree with TRBD2. CDR3 length equals 18 residues. Trimming cost V 5 bases and J 4 bases; bases outside gene matches: 9. Germline assignment: CDR1 SGHVS and CDR2 FQNEAQ. Written as DNA, the CDR3 is TGTGCCAGCAGCCTCCGACTAGCGGGGGTACCCGGGGCCAACGTCCTGACTTTC. It yields the protein CASSLRLAGVPGANVLTF.

This clone has a handful of counts. V usage is TRBV5-1 and J usage is TRBJ2-1; possibly TRBD1 for D (6 bases). V gave up 4 bases and J gave up 8 bases, with 19 bases separating them. From germline, CDR1 is SGHRS and CDR2 YFSETQ. This CDR3 comprises 15 residues. CDR3 bases: TGCGCCAGCAGCCCGGACAGTCTAGGGGTCTATGAGCAGTTCTTC. Residues: CASSPDSLGVYEQFF.

J is TRBJ2-3 and V is TRBV19; 12 bases are shared with TRBD2. The CDR3 loop spans 19 amino acids. The germline V gene encodes CDR1 LNHDA and CDR2 SQIVND (reference sequence). V shed 3 bases and J 3 bases; nucleotides not matched to a gene: 13. CDR3 DNA sequence: TGTGCCAGTAGTATGTGGCTAGCGGGGGGGTCGATAAGGACAGATACGCAGTATTTT. This translates into CASSMWLAGGSIRTDTQYF.